The rows below give T cell receptor beta chains drawn from one sample of a study of naive and memory T cell subsets. TCRdb re-called the UMI-ligation and nested PCR reads through MiXCR, storing one row per CDR3 protein. The sample holds around 30,000 distinct CDR3 sequences; around 10% are singletons and the top ten take roughly 18%. Material for sequencing was effector memory CD4+ T cells from blood. These receptors came from a human donor in good health. The CDR3 runs from the conserved cysteine through the conserved F or W. D genes are given only for firm matches. For some rows the clone size is stated as once, few or many, or as a class when expanded; others skip it.

d_call j_call v_call clone_size cdr3_nt cdr3_aa
- TRBJ2-1 TRBV29-1 few TGCAGCGTCGCCAACTTGGGCTTCCTGAGCTCCTACAATGAGCAGTTCTTC CSVANLGFLSSYNEQFF
- TRBJ2-7 TRBV6-1 - TGTGCCAGCAGTGGAGGCCAGGGGCTAATAAAGGGCGAGCAGTACTTC CASSGGQGLIKGEQYF
- TRBJ2-7 TRBV19 many TGTGCCAGTAGGGTCCAGGACCCACCCTACGAGCAGTACTTC CASRVQDPPYEQYF
- TRBJ1-1 TRBV12-3/TRBV12-4 many TGTGCCAGCAGTTTCCAACCGAACACTGAAGCTTTCTTT CASSFQPNTEAFF
TRBD1 TRBJ2-7 TRBV11-2 - TGTGCCAGCAGCTTGCAGGGGGTAACCCTCTACGAGCAGTACTTC CASSLQGVTLYEQYF
- TRBJ1-3 TRBV2 - TGTGCCAGCGGAAACAGGGCCTCTGGAAACACCATATATTTT CASGNRASGNTIYF
- TRBJ1-5 TRBV6-2/TRBV6-3 many TGTGCCAGCAGAGCCCCGGGGACACCGGAGCCCCAGCATTTT CASRAPGTPEPQHF
TRBD1 TRBJ2-7 TRBV5-4 medium-sized TGTGCCAGCAGCCGTGCCCTCAGAACGGACAGGACGACCTACGAGCAGTACTTC CASSRALRTDRTTYEQYF
- TRBJ2-4 TRBV5-1 - TGCGCCAGTGTAACATTAAATTCCCAAAACATTCAGTACTTC CASVTLNSQNIQYF
- TRBJ2-2 TRBV20-1 medium-sized TGCAGTGCTAGAGATTCCAACAGGGTTTGGGACACCGGGGAGCTGTTTTTT CSARDSNRVWDTGELFF
- TRBJ2-7 TRBV9 - TGTGCCAGCAGCGCGGTGGACAGAGGGAGCTCCTACGAGCAGTACTTC CASSAVDRGSSYEQYF
- TRBJ2-1 TRBV18 - TGTGCCAGCTCACCACAGGAACGCTCCTACAATGAGCAGTTCTTC CASSPQERSYNEQFF
- TRBJ1-2 TRBV7-9 few TGTGCCAGCAGCCCGGACCCGTTTCAAGCTAACTATGGCTACACCTTC CASSPDPFQANYGYTF
- TRBJ2-2 TRBV11-2 - TGTGCCAGCAGCTTCCCAAGGGGGGGAGGTTTCGCCGGGGAGCTGTTTTTT CASSFPRGGGFAGELFF
- TRBJ1-2 TRBV4-2 - TGTGCCAGCAGCCAACGCGTCGGGGAAAAGGGCTATGGCTACACCTTC CASSQRVGEKGYGYTF
- TRBJ1-1 TRBV4-3 many TGCGCCAGCAGCCAAGATCTAGGCACTGAAGCTTTCTTT CASSQDLGTEAFF
- TRBJ1-3 TRBV18 - TGTGCCAGCTCACCACAAAGCCGCCCAGGGTCTGGAAACACCATATATTTT CASSPQSRPGSGNTIYF
TRBD1 TRBJ1-6 TRBV5-1 - TGCGCCAGCAGCTTGGGACCGGGACAGGGTGGAGGGCCTTCACCCCTCCACTTT CASSLGPGQGGGPSPLHF
- TRBJ1-5 TRBV6-2/TRBV6-3 - TGTGCCAGCAGTCTGGTCGATGGGGCCAGGCAGCCCCAGCATTTT CASSLVDGARQPQHF
- TRBJ1-1 TRBV20-1 few TGCAGTGCTCCAGGAAGTACAGCGAACACTGAAGCTTTCTTT CSAPGSTANTEAFF
- TRBJ1-1 TRBV30 many TGTGCCTGGAGTGTATCCAGGTCCACTGAAGCTTTCTTT CAWSVSRSTEAFF
- TRBJ1-5 TRBV7-8 - TGTGCCAGCAGCTACTCCACAGGGTTCTATAGCAATCAGCCCCAGCATTTT CASSYSTGFYSNQPQHF
- TRBJ2-1 TRBV20-1 - TGCAGTGCCAGATCCTCCGGGACCCCAGGCAGGAATGAGCAGTTCTTC CSARSSGTPGRNEQFF
- TRBJ2-3 TRBV6-2/TRBV6-3 many TGTGCCAGCAGTCCCTATAGCGGTCGAGGAACAGATACGCAGTATTTT CASSPYSGRGTDTQYF
- TRBJ2-3 TRBV13 few TGTGCCAGCAGCTTAGCTAGCGAGAGAACAGATACGCAGTATTTT CASSLASERTDTQYF
- TRBJ2-1 TRBV20-1 - TGCAGTGCCCGAAGACTAGGCTCCTACAATGAGCAGTTCTTC CSARRLGSYNEQFF
- TRBJ2-3 TRBV28 many TGTGCCAGCAGTCTGACCGGGACTAGCACAGATACGCAGTATTTT CASSLTGTSTDTQYF
- TRBJ1-5 TRBV7-2 many TGTGCCAGCAGCTTCCCCGGCGGGGCCCAGCATTTT CASSFPGGAQHF
- TRBJ2-5 TRBV24-1 - TGTGCCACCAGTAGGGGATTACAAGAGACCCAGTACTTC CATSRGLQETQYF
TRBD2 TRBJ2-7 TRBV18 - TGTGCCAGCTCACCACCTCGGGGAGCCGGGGGGACTGGCGAGCAGTACTTC CASSPPRGAGGTGEQYF
TRBD2 TRBJ2-1 TRBV5-1 - TGCGCCAGCAGGACGGGAGCGGGAGGGTTAGATGAGCAGTTCTTC CASRTGAGGLDEQFF
- TRBJ1-2 TRBV7-8 - TGTGCCAGCAGCTTAGCGCGGAGTCTTTATGGCTACACCTTC CASSLARSLYGYTF
- TRBJ2-1 TRBV20-1 many TGCAGTGCTAGTACCGTGAAGACCTACAATGAGCAGTTCTTC CSASTVKTYNEQFF
TRBD1 TRBJ2-7 TRBV11-2 many TGTGCCAGCAGCTCGCAACCCACAGGGGGCGCCGGGAGCGAGCAGTACTTC CASSSQPTGGAGSEQYF
- TRBJ1-5 TRBV20-1 many TGCAGTGCTAACAAAGGGGGCAATCAGCCCCAGCATTTT CSANKGGNQPQHF
- TRBJ2-3 TRBV18 few TGTGCCAGCTCACCACGGACAGCTAGCACAGATACGCAGTATTTT CASSPRTASTDTQYF
TRBD1 TRBJ2-3 TRBV6-1 - TGTGCCAGCTCCCGGGACAGGGGTACAGATACGCAGTATTTT CASSRDRGTDTQYF
TRBD2 TRBJ2-1 TRBV20-1 - TGCAGTGCCACCCCCCTCGGGGGGAGCTCCTACAATGAGCAGTTCTTC CSATPLGGSSYNEQFF
- TRBJ2-7 TRBV6-2/TRBV6-3 many TGTGCCAGCAGTTACACGGACAGTACCCACACGGCCTTC CASSYTDSTHTAF
- TRBJ1-5 TRBV29-1 - TGCAGCGTTGGGACAGCAACTAATCAGCCCCAGCATTTT CSVGTATNQPQHF
- TRBJ2-6 TRBV29-1 many TGCAGCGTTGGGTCTGGGGCCAACGTCCTGACTTTC CSVGSGANVLTF
- TRBJ2-6 TRBV20-1 few TGCAGTGGACGCGAAACTGGGGCCAACGTCCTGACTTTC CSGRETGANVLTF
TRBD2 TRBJ2-3 TRBV2 - TGTGCCAGCAGAGACCCCGGACTAGCCACAGATACGCAGTATTTT CASRDPGLATDTQYF
TRBD1 TRBJ2-4 TRBV28 many TGTGCCAGCACCCACTGGACCTCGGGACAGCAAAACATTCAGTACTTC CASTHWTSGQQNIQYF
TRBD2 TRBJ2-1 TRBV12-3/TRBV12-4 few TGTGCCAGCAGTCCCCGGGGACTAGGCAATGAGCAGTTCTTC CASSPRGLGNEQFF
TRBD1 TRBJ2-7 TRBV19 few TGTGCCAGTAGAAAACAACTGGGACAGGGGGGCACCTACGAGCAGTACTTC CASRKQLGQGGTYEQYF
- TRBJ2-7 TRBV7-2 - TGTGCCAGCAGCTTAGTATCAGGGCAGGGAGCCTACGAGCAGTACTTC CASSLVSGQGAYEQYF
- TRBJ2-1 TRBV10-3 many TGTGCCATCAGTGTCCGGGACGAGCAGTTCTTC CAISVRDEQFF
TRBD1 TRBJ2-3 TRBV5-5 few TGTGCCAGCAGCGCGGACAGGGCGATAGGGACAGATACGCAGTATTTT CASSADRAIGTDTQYF
- TRBJ2-7 TRBV20-1 few TGCAGTGCCCGAAGGGGCAGCTACGAGCAGTACTTC CSARRGSYEQYF
TRBD2 TRBJ2-3 TRBV12-3/TRBV12-4 many TGTGCCAGCAGTCCAAGGGCAGCGGGGAATACAGATACGCAGTATTTT CASSPRAAGNTDTQYF
TRBD1 TRBJ2-1 TRBV2 - TGTGCCAGCCGGGACAGGGTCTCGTACAATGAGCAGTTCTTC CASRDRVSYNEQFF
TRBD2 TRBJ2-3 TRBV30 few TGTGCCTGGAGTCGAAAGGGACTAGCGACAGATACGCAGTATTTT CAWSRKGLATDTQYF
TRBD1 TRBJ1-5 TRBV27 - TGTGCCAGCAGTTCTGTGACAGGGGGCAATCAGCCCCAGCATTTT CASSSVTGGNQPQHF
- TRBJ2-5 TRBV7-2 few TGTGCCAGCAGCTTGACCCAAGAGACCCAGTACTTC CASSLTQETQYF
TRBD1 TRBJ1-5 TRBV28 - TGTGCCAGCAGCCCATCCGGGACAGGGGTTCAGCCCCAGCATTTT CASSPSGTGVQPQHF
TRBD1 TRBJ1-5 TRBV18 - TGTGCCAGCTCACCAGGCCAGGGGGGCAATGAGCCCCAGCATTTT CASSPGQGGNEPQHF
- TRBJ2-1 TRBV11-1 - TGTGCCAGCAGCTTGGGGGCCCTCACCCACAATGAGCAGTTCTTC CASSLGALTHNEQFF
- TRBJ1-5 TRBV30 many TGTGCCTGGAGTGTACCAGGGGCTTACGCGGATCAGCCCCAGCATTTT CAWSVPGAYADQPQHF